The 18 T cell receptor beta chains reported below all come from one sample, sequenced in a study of vaccination and CD4 T cells after COVID-19. Treatment meaning: roughly 10-day PBMC culture with coronavirus spike peptide pools or control peptides (ViraFEST assay). Cultured CD4+ T cell DNA was sequenced using the Oncomine TCR Beta short-read assay. TCRdb re-called the PCR reads through MiXCR, storing one row per CDR3 protein. The table records about 15,000 distinct CDR3 sequences, 52% of them present only once. These receptors are not linked to any known antigen. Sequenced sample: CD4+ T cells from blood, cultured in vitro. All receptors come from a human donor who had recovered from COVID-19.

The genes are TRBV18 and TRBJ2-5; 9 positions match TRBD1. This CDR3 has 15 residues. V gave up 5 bases and J gave up 5 bases; unmatched junction bases: 9. Germline V gene data show CDR1 as KGHSH and CDR2 as LQKENI. The CDR3 reads CASSDYRGRLETQYF. CDR3 coding DNA: TGTGCCAGCTCAGACTACAGGGGGCGCTTGGAGACCCAGTACTTC. The whole variable domain, filled in from reference TRBV18 and TRBJ2-5, reads NAGVMQNPRHLVRRRGQEARLRCSPMKGHSHVYWYRQLPEEGLKFMVYLQKENIIDESGMPKERFSAEFPKEGPSILRIQQVVRGDSAAYFCASSDYRGRLETQYFGPGTRLLVL.

For the CDR3, the DNA is TGCAGTGCTACCAGCCCGGGGGCCAACGTCCTGACTTTC. It codes for CSATSPGANVLTF. The genes are TRBV20-1 and TRBJ2-6, with D unclear. Germline V lookup: CDR1 DFQATT, CDR2 SNEGSKA (reference sequence). The CDR3 is 13 residues long. The V end lost 4 bases, the J end lost 4 bases, and 8 bases lay between the germline ends.

This chain connects TRBV7-2 to TRBJ1-6; D is ambiguous. Trimming took off 6 bases at V and 7 bases at J, with 13 bases between the two ends. Per the germline V gene, CDR1 is SGHTA and CDR2 is FQGNSA. CDR3 length: 14 residues. The CDR3 spells CASSLGFNNSPLHF. The DNA of the CDR3 is TGTGCCAGCAGTTTGGGATTTAACAATTCACCCCTCCACTTT. Variable domain in full (rest from reference TRBV7-2 and TRBJ1-6): GAGVSQSPSNKVTEKGKDVELRCDPISGHTALYWYRQSLGQGLEFLIYFQGNSAPDKSGLPSDRFSAERTGGSVSTLTIQRTQQEDSAVYLCASSLGFNNSPLHFGNGTRLTVT.

The genes are TRBV19 and TRBJ1-6; 9 bases line up with TRBD1. The germline V gene encodes CDR1 LNHDA and CDR2 SQIVND (reference sequence). The length of the CDR3 is 15 residues. J was trimmed by 10 bases and V by 1 base; bases with no gene match: 5. This CDR3 is CASSIVGTGRSPLHF. The CDR3 DNA reads TGTGCCAGTAGTATAGTTGGGACAGGGCGCTCACCCCTCCACTTT.

This clonotype has a handful of counts. This chain connects TRBV11-2 to TRBJ1-1; perhaps TRBD1 as D (6 bases). There are 13 residues in the CDR3. Germline V lookup: CDR1 SGHAT, CDR2 FQNNGV. Trimming cost V 5 bases and J 5 bases, with 12 bases left between them. The CDR3 DNA reads TGTGCCAGCAGCGTGGGGGGCGAAACTGAAGCTTTCTTT. Its translation is CASSVGGETEAFF.

V is TRBV7-9 and J is TRBJ2-1; D ambiguous. V was shortened by 8 bases and J by 15 bases, with 17 bases between the two germline ends. The CDR3 sequence is 11 residues long. The germline CDR1 and CDR2 sequences are SEHNR and FQNEAQ (reference sequence). The CDR3, as DNA: TGTGCCAGCGCCATCAATATAAGTGCGTTCTTC. Translated: CASAINISAFF.

The count of this clonotype is one. The chain combines TRBV5-1 with TRBJ2-3; a weak D match, TRBD1 (5 bases). The CDR3 covers 14 residues. Looked up from germline, CDR1 is SGHRS and CDR2 is YFSETQ. The V and J ends lost 4 bases and 5 bases respectively, with 14 bases between them. The CDR3 region has the DNA TGCGCCAGCAGCACTTCTGAGCAGGGAGATACGCAGTATTTT. As protein: CASSTSEQGDTQYF.

This clonotype came up a few times. The J gene is TRBJ2-3, the V gene TRBV9; D is perhaps TRBD1 or TRBD2 (6 bases each). CDR1 and CDR2 from the germline V gene are SGDLS and YYNGEE. Trimming took 3 bases from V and 2 from J, leaving 22 bases between them. This CDR3 spans 18 amino acids. This chain's CDR3 is CASSAQSGGPPSTDTQYF. CDR3 DNA: TGTGCCAGCAGCGCCCAGTCTGGGGGGCCTCCGTCCACAGATACGCAGTATTTT.

The J gene is TRBJ2-7, the V gene TRBV7-2; TRBD1 matches 12 bases. The CDR3 sequence is 16 residues long. Losses at the gene ends were 1 base for V and 4 bases for J; bases not matched to a gene: 5. CDR1 and CDR2 from the germline V gene are SGHTA and FQGNSA. Written as DNA, the CDR3 is TGTGCCAGCAGCTTAGTACCGGGACAGGGGGCATACGAGCAGTACTTC. Translated, it gives CASSLVPGQGAYEQYF.

This clonotype was counted a few times. The rearrangement joins TRBV6-1 to TRBJ2-3, with 9 bases that match TRBD1. The CDR3 is 14 residues long. CDR1 is MNHNS and CDR2 is SASEGT in the germline V gene. V dropped 8 bases and J dropped 3; count of bases not matched to a gene: 6. CDR3 DNA sequence: TGTGCCAGCGGGGACAGGGTGAGGACAGATACGCAGTATTTT. This codes for CASGDRVRTDTQYF.

V and J are TRBV14 and TRBJ2-7; TRBD1 matches 9 bases. In germline, CDR1 is SGHDN, CDR2 FVKESK. J gave up 7 bases and V 2 bases, and 12 bases lay outside the gene matches. The CDR3 covers 16 residues. The CDR3, as DNA: TGTGCCAGCAGCCAACTAATTGGGACAGGGCCTGGGGAGCAGTACTTC. Protein product: CASSQLIGTGPGEQYF.

The gene calls are TRBV6-1 and TRBJ2-4; either TRBD1 or TRBD2 may supply D (5 bases each). Per germline, CDR1 MNHNS and CDR2 SASEGT. The length of the CDR3 is 14 residues. V lost 7 bases and J lost 8, with 18 bases in between. The CDR3 DNA is TGTGCCAGCAACCGAGAGGGTCTAGGGGACATTCAGTACTTC. Translated, it gives CASNREGLGDIQYF.

The chain uses TRBV20-1 and TRBJ2-7, with TRBD1 identical over 10 bases. Trimming took 1 base from V and 7 from J; bases not matched to a gene: 16. CDR3 length equals 17 residues. Germline CDR1 DFQATT, CDR2 SNEGSKA (reference sequence). The CDR3 DNA is TGCAGTGCTAGAGCACCTACTTTGGGACAGGGGCCTGAAGAGCAGTACTTC. It encodes CSARAPTLGQGPEEQYF.

V gene TRBV21-1 combines with J gene TRBJ1-4; TRBD1 is taken as the D call from the table, unchecked against the DNA. TRBV21-1 is annotated as a pseudogene. This CDR3 comprises 15 residues. The CDR3 sequence is CASSKAPGVREKLFF. In DNA, the CDR3 is TGTGCCAGCAGCAAAGCCCCAGGGGTGAGGGAAAAACTGTTTTTT.

The chain recombines TRBV7-9 with TRBJ2-2; D is ambiguous. This CDR3 has 13 amino acids. The ends were cut back, 3 bases at V and 7 bases at J, with 9 bases in the middle. The germline V gene encodes CDR1 SEHNR and CDR2 FQNEAQ (reference sequence). The CDR3 sequence: CASSLIPFGELFF. CDR3 in DNA: TGTGCCAGCAGCTTGATACCCTTCGGGGAGCTGTTTTTT.

The genes are TRBV6-2 or TRBV6-3 and TRBJ2-2, with D perhaps being TRBD1 or TRBD2 (6 bases each). With 4 bases removed from V and 4 bases from J, the gap between germline ends came to 13 bases. Germline V lookup: CDR1 MNHEY, CDR2 SVGEGT. This CDR3 comprises 15 residues. The chain's CDR3 is CASSSGALGTGELFF. In DNA, the CDR3 is TGTGCCAGCAGTTCGGGGGCCCTCGGCACCGGGGAGCTGTTTTTT.

The chain recombines TRBV2 with TRBJ1-5, with D maybe TRBD1 (5 bases). Per germline, CDR1 SNHLY and CDR2 FYNNEI. Trimming cost V 5 bases and J 6 bases, with 17 bases left between them. The CDR3 extends over 15 amino acids. The CDR3 spells CASSNPGRGFQPQHF. DNA for the CDR3: TGTGCCAGCAGTAACCCAGGGCGGGGGTTTCAGCCCCAGCATTTT.

This clonotype occurred a few times. The chain links TRBV6-2 or TRBV6-3 to TRBJ1-5, with D hard to call. The V and J ends lost 5 bases and 0 bases respectively, with 14 bases between them. CDR3 length equals 16 residues. Germline values: CDR1 MNHEY, CDR2 SVGEGT. The CDR3 DNA follows: TGTGCCAGCAGTGTAGGTTCGGCACATAGCAATCAGCCCCAGCATTTT. It specifies CASSVGSAHSNQPQHF.